This record concerns one T cell receptor beta chain sequence. V shed 1 base, J shed 2 bases, and the junction held 8 bases outside the gene matches. This CDR3 has 17 amino acids. CDR1 SEHNR and CDR2 FQNEAQ come from the germline V gene (reference sequence). The data were taken from a study of regulatory T cells in long-lasting Graves disease. The time point was: newly diagnosed GD, antithyroid drugs for less than 3 months. PBMC RNA was the source of the TCR library. The TCR beta library used iRepertoire HTBI primers with Arm-PCR amplification of CDR3. TCRdb passed the multiplex PCR reads through MiXCR, listing each CDR3 protein once. The sample contains about 350,000 distinct CDR3 sequences, around 15% of which appear only once. This sample was also put to use in a study of T cells in Graves' hyperthyroidism and ophthalmopathy.

Specimen: peripheral blood mononuclear cells (PBMCs), collected at new diagnosis, from a patient treated with antithyroid drugs. This TCR came from a woman younger than 30 with Graves disease. The chain combines TRBV7-9 with TRBJ2-1; 7 bases agree with TRBD1. The CDR3 DNA is TGTGCCAGCAGCTTAGATCTGGACAGGCCCCCCTACAATGAGCAGTTCTTC. Protein: CASSLDLDRPPYNEQFF.